This T cell receptor (beta chain) was profiled in a study of blood T cell repertoires in COVID-19. Study context: From T cells, B-cell-depleted T cells, or PBMCs came the material, which was cDNA or gDNA.

Trimming left V 0 bases short and J 4 bases short, with 18 bases between. Germline CDR1 is SGDLS and CDR2 is YYNGEE. This CDR3 is 17 amino acids long. Researchers sorted participants into cohorts using their self-reported clinical history. Each exposed participant met a COVID-19 case in the 2 weeks preceding study entry. Per the original methods: It was from reference gene primer amplification that nucleated cell counts were estimated. Profiling relied on immunoSEQ multiplex PCR, and the TCRdb table lists in-frame clones only, not all of them. The DNA was the basis for D and trimming; V, J and clone size are from that table. The sample lists approximately 270,000 clones; around 90% were seen once.

The chain joins TRBV9 to TRBJ2-3; D is perhaps TRBD2 (6 bases). The sequence derives from a middle-aged man who had been exposed to COVID-19. Sequencing was carried out using PBMCs or T cells enriched from blood (not recorded which). The CDR3 nucleotides read TGTGCCAGCAGCGTAGAGGGTGGGGCTAGCGTGCCAGATACGCAGTATTTT. Protein product: CASSVEGGASVPDTQYF.